This is a list of T cell receptor beta chains from one sample in a study of control samples from healthy donors and cancer patients. Profiled with immunoSEQ multiplex PCR; TCRdb holds only in-frame clones, not every one. The sample shows around 79,000 clones, 93% of them seen only once. Sequences were obtained from PBMCs. The receptors shown here come from a woman aged 40 to 49 with lung cancer. Both conserved end residues are part of each CDR3. A D gene is named only where the DNA matches it firmly. Size is stated for part of the rows, as once, few or many counts, or as a class when the clone is expanded.

v_call: TRBV6-4
d_call: TRBD1
j_call: TRBJ2-1
clone_size: NA
cdr3_aa: CASAHRDSPSNEQFF
cdr3_nt: TGTGCCAGCGCACACCGGGACAGTCCGAGCAATGAGCAGTTCTTC

v_call: TRBV5-1
d_call: NA
j_call: TRBJ1-1
clone_size: NA
cdr3_aa: CASSFSGSTEAFF
cdr3_nt: TGCGCCAGCAGCTTCTCAGGGTCCACTGAAGCTTTCTTT

v_call: TRBV11-2
d_call: NA
j_call: TRBJ2-3
clone_size: NA
cdr3_aa: CASSLAGPDTQYF
cdr3_nt: TGTGCCAGCAGCTTAGCCGGGCCAGATACGCAGTATTTT

v_call: TRBV30
d_call: TRBD1
j_call: TRBJ2-7
clone_size: NA
cdr3_aa: CAWRGGIYEQYF
cdr3_nt: TGTGCCTGGAGAGGGGGCATCTACGAGCAGTACTTC

v_call: TRBV30
d_call: NA
j_call: TRBJ1-2
clone_size: NA
cdr3_aa: CAWQGQDYGYTF
cdr3_nt: TGTGCCTGGCAGGGGCAGGACTATGGCTACACCTTC

v_call: TRBV2
d_call: NA
j_call: TRBJ2-1
clone_size: NA
cdr3_aa: CASSEAIGQIYNEQFF
cdr3_nt: TGTGCCAGCAGTGAAGCGATAGGACAGATCTACAATGAGCAGTTCTTC

v_call: TRBV24-1
d_call: NA
j_call: TRBJ2-5
clone_size: NA
cdr3_aa: CATSGGRETQYF
cdr3_nt: TGTGCCACCAGTGGGGGGCGGGAGACCCAGTACTTC

v_call: TRBV7-9
d_call: NA
j_call: TRBJ2-7
clone_size: NA
cdr3_aa: CASSLEPLLAGYEQYF
cdr3_nt: TGTGCCAGCAGCTTAGAGCCCCTCCTCGCGGGCTACGAGCAGTACTTC

v_call: TRBV2
d_call: TRBD1
j_call: TRBJ1-3
clone_size: NA
cdr3_aa: CASSSDRATSGNTIYF
cdr3_nt: TGTGCCAGCAGCTCCGACAGGGCCACCTCTGGAAACACCATATATTTT

v_call: TRBV3-1/TRBV3-2
d_call: TRBD2
j_call: TRBJ2-1
clone_size: NA
cdr3_aa: CASSQVLAGDFRPNNEQFF
cdr3_nt: TGTGCCAGCAGCCAAGTACTAGCGGGGGATTTTCGCCCCAACAATGAGCAGTTCTTC

v_call: TRBV13
d_call: NA
j_call: TRBJ1-5
clone_size: NA
cdr3_aa: CASSLGESNQPQHF
cdr3_nt: TGTGCCAGCAGCTTAGGGGAGAGCAATCAGCCCCAGCATTTT

v_call: TRBV12-3/TRBV12-4
d_call: NA
j_call: TRBJ1-2
clone_size: NA
cdr3_aa: CASSSGDRGYTF
cdr3_nt: TGTGCCAGCAGTTCTGGGGATAGAGGCTACACCTTC

v_call: TRBV24-1
d_call: NA
j_call: TRBJ1-2
clone_size: NA
cdr3_aa: CATSQTGYGYTF
cdr3_nt: TGTGCCACCAGTCAGACAGGCTATGGCTACACCTTC

v_call: TRBV7-6
d_call: NA
j_call: TRBJ1-2
clone_size: NA
cdr3_aa: CASSLGSRGMDYGYTF
cdr3_nt: TGTGCCAGCAGCTTAGGGTCGCGGGGGATGGACTATGGCTACACCTTC

v_call: TRBV28
d_call: TRBD1
j_call: TRBJ2-7
clone_size: NA
cdr3_aa: CASSAGTAYEQYF
cdr3_nt: TGTGCCAGCAGTGCCGGGACAGCCTACGAGCAGTACTTC

v_call: TRBV3-1/TRBV3-2
d_call: NA
j_call: TRBJ1-6
clone_size: NA
cdr3_aa: CASSPSTEPYNSPLHF
cdr3_nt: TGTGCCAGCAGCCCTAGCACAGAGCCCTATAATTCACCCCTCCACTTT

v_call: TRBV14
d_call: NA
j_call: TRBJ2-2
clone_size: NA
cdr3_aa: CASSQGYTGELFF
cdr3_nt: TGTGCCAGCAGCCAGGGCTACACCGGGGAGCTGTTTTTT

v_call: TRBV27
d_call: TRBD1
j_call: TRBJ1-5
clone_size: NA
cdr3_aa: CASARTGNQPQHF
cdr3_nt: TGTGCCAGCGCTCGGACAGGGAATCAGCCCCAGCATTTT

v_call: TRBV5-1
d_call: NA
j_call: TRBJ2-2
clone_size: NA
cdr3_aa: CASSGGAGTGELFF
cdr3_nt: TGCGCCAGCAGCGGGGGGGCCGGAACCGGGGAGCTGTTTTTT

v_call: TRBV2
d_call: NA
j_call: TRBJ2-1
clone_size: NA
cdr3_aa: CASRPPGASYNEQFF
cdr3_nt: TGTGCCAGCAGACCGCCCGGGGCCTCCTACAATGAGCAGTTCTTC

v_call: TRBV5-1
d_call: TRBD2
j_call: TRBJ2-1
clone_size: NA
cdr3_aa: CASSLSPLAGGHNEQFF
cdr3_nt: TGCGCCAGCAGCTTGTCCCCCCTAGCGGGGGGACACAATGAGCAGTTCTTC

v_call: TRBV5-1
d_call: NA
j_call: TRBJ2-5
clone_size: NA
cdr3_aa: CASSFGRSEETQYF
cdr3_nt: TGCGCCAGCAGCTTCGGAAGGAGCGAAGAGACCCAGTACTTC

v_call: TRBV9
d_call: NA
j_call: TRBJ2-1
clone_size: NA
cdr3_aa: CARLPDWGDWNEQFF
cdr3_nt: TGTGCCCGACTACCGGACTGGGGGGATTGGAATGAGCAGTTCTTC

v_call: TRBV27
d_call: TRBD2
j_call: TRBJ2-1
clone_size: NA
cdr3_aa: CASSLSRGSRFF
cdr3_nt: TGTGCCAGCAGTTTATCGCGGGGGTCAAGGTTCTTC

v_call: TRBV30
d_call: TRBD2
j_call: TRBJ2-7
clone_size: NA
cdr3_aa: CAWSAGLAGGIHEQYF
cdr3_nt: TGTGCCTGGAGTGCGGGCCTAGCGGGGGGGATCCACGAGCAGTACTTC

v_call: TRBV5-1
d_call: NA
j_call: TRBJ2-5
clone_size: NA
cdr3_aa: CASSLGQETQYF
cdr3_nt: TGCGCCAGCAGCTTGGGCCAAGAGACCCAGTACTTC

v_call: TRBV7-8
d_call: NA
j_call: TRBJ1-2
clone_size: NA
cdr3_aa: CASSFPGAFYGYTF
cdr3_nt: TGTGCCAGCAGCTTCCCCGGGGCCTTCTATGGCTACACCTTC

v_call: TRBV27
d_call: NA
j_call: TRBJ2-7
clone_size: NA
cdr3_aa: CASSQWWGNEQYF
cdr3_nt: TGTGCCAGCAGTCAGTGGTGGGGAAACGAGCAGTACTTC

v_call: TRBV7-9
d_call: TRBD1
j_call: TRBJ1-2
clone_size: NA
cdr3_aa: CASSNPAGGRGGYTF
cdr3_nt: TGTGCCAGCAGCAACCCCGCAGGGGGGCGGGGTGGCTACACCTTC

v_call: TRBV6-4
d_call: NA
j_call: TRBJ2-1
clone_size: NA
cdr3_aa: CASSGLGASSYNEQFF
cdr3_nt: TGTGCCAGCAGTGGGCTGGGGGCCAGCTCCTACAATGAGCAGTTCTTC

v_call: TRBV12-3/TRBV12-4
d_call: TRBD1
j_call: TRBJ1-1
clone_size: NA
cdr3_aa: CASRRTGKEAFF
cdr3_nt: TGTGCCAGCAGAAGGACAGGGAAGGAAGCTTTCTTT

v_call: TRBV7-2
d_call: TRBD1
j_call: TRBJ1-1
clone_size: NA
cdr3_aa: CASSSQGQSNTEAFF
cdr3_nt: TGTGCCAGCAGCTCCCAGGGACAGTCGAACACTGAAGCTTTCTTT

v_call: TRBV4-1
d_call: NA
j_call: TRBJ2-7
clone_size: NA
cdr3_aa: CASSQDGWPYEQYF
cdr3_nt: TGCGCCAGCAGCCAAGACGGCTGGCCCTACGAGCAGTACTTC

v_call: TRBV19
d_call: TRBD1
j_call: TRBJ1-2
clone_size: NA
cdr3_aa: CAAGGVEGGYTF
cdr3_nt: TGTGCCGCAGGGGGCGTTGAAGGTGGCTACACCTTC

v_call: TRBV4-1
d_call: NA
j_call: TRBJ2-7
clone_size: NA
cdr3_aa: CASSPSGTGAREQYF
cdr3_nt: TGCGCCAGCAGCCCCAGCGGGACAGGCGCCCGCGAGCAGTACTTC

v_call: TRBV20-1
d_call: NA
j_call: TRBJ2-7
clone_size: NA
cdr3_aa: CSASEGGPTYEQYF
cdr3_nt: TGCAGTGCTAGTGAGGGGGGACCTACTTACGAGCAGTACTTC

v_call: TRBV7-9
d_call: NA
j_call: TRBJ1-1
clone_size: NA
cdr3_aa: CASSLPFQGPNTEAFF
cdr3_nt: TGTGCCAGCAGCCTACCATTCCAGGGTCCGAACACTGAAGCTTTCTTT

v_call: TRBV19
d_call: NA
j_call: TRBJ1-3
clone_size: NA
cdr3_aa: CASSIVGATRSGNTIYF
cdr3_nt: TGTGCCAGTAGTATAGTAGGGGCCACCCGCTCTGGAAACACCATATATTTT

v_call: TRBV4-1
d_call: NA
j_call: TRBJ1-3
clone_size: NA
cdr3_aa: CASSQGRVPSGSGNTIYF
cdr3_nt: TGCGCCAGCAGCCAAGGAAGAGTGCCGTCAGGCTCTGGAAACACCATATATTTT

v_call: TRBV19
d_call: TRBD1
j_call: TRBJ1-3
clone_size: NA
cdr3_aa: CASNKGQRSSGNTIYF
cdr3_nt: TGTGCCAGTAATAAGGGACAGAGGAGCTCTGGAAACACCATATATTTT

v_call: TRBV28
d_call: NA
j_call: TRBJ2-4
clone_size: NA
cdr3_aa: CASSSHRDPPGIQYF
cdr3_nt: TGTGCCAGCAGTTCGCACAGGGACCCCCCCGGCATTCAGTACTTC

v_call: TRBV27
d_call: TRBD2
j_call: TRBJ2-7
clone_size: NA
cdr3_aa: CASSPRLAGPVNEQYF
cdr3_nt: TGTGCCAGCAGTCCCAGACTAGCGGGGCCAGTCAACGAGCAGTACTTC

v_call: TRBV19
d_call: NA
j_call: TRBJ2-2
clone_size: NA
cdr3_aa: CASSITSFEGGNTEELFF
cdr3_nt: TGTGCCAGTAGTATTACGTCGTTCGAGGGGGGGAACACCGAGGAGCTGTTTTTT

v_call: TRBV6-1
d_call: TRBD1
j_call: TRBJ2-7
clone_size: once
cdr3_aa: CASSESGTGNYEQYF
cdr3_nt: TGTGCCAGCAGTGAATCCGGGACAGGGAACTACGAGCAGTACTTC

v_call: TRBV28
d_call: NA
j_call: TRBJ2-5
clone_size: NA
cdr3_aa: CASSLSGVFWNF
cdr3_nt: TGTGCCAGCAGTTTATCGGGGGTTTTCTGGAACTTC

v_call: TRBV19
d_call: NA
j_call: TRBJ1-1
clone_size: NA
cdr3_aa: CASRPQGSEAFF
cdr3_nt: TGTGCCAGTAGACCTCAGGGATCTGAAGCTTTCTTT

v_call: TRBV7-6
d_call: TRBD2
j_call: TRBJ2-4
clone_size: NA
cdr3_aa: CASSLATPLAGEKNIQYF
cdr3_nt: TGTGCCAGCAGCTTAGCGACCCCACTAGCGGGGGAGAAAAACATTCAGTACTTC

v_call: TRBV6-6
d_call: TRBD2
j_call: TRBJ2-2
clone_size: NA
cdr3_aa: CASSRGPGTSAPGELFF
cdr3_nt: TGTGCCAGCAGTCGAGGACCGGGGACTAGCGCACCCGGGGAGCTGTTTTTT

v_call: TRBV30
d_call: NA
j_call: TRBJ1-1
clone_size: NA
cdr3_aa: CAWKTDSFTTEAFF
cdr3_nt: TGTGCCTGGAAGACTGACAGTTTCACCACTGAAGCTTTCTTT

v_call: TRBV2
d_call: TRBD1
j_call: TRBJ1-5
clone_size: NA
cdr3_aa: CASSTTGGSGQPQHF
cdr3_nt: TGTGCCAGCAGTACTACAGGGGGTAGCGGTCAGCCCCAGCATTTT

v_call: TRBV7-8
d_call: NA
j_call: TRBJ2-3
clone_size: NA
cdr3_aa: CASSHPRQASTDTQYF
cdr3_nt: TGTGCCAGCAGCCATCCGCGACAGGCTAGCACAGATACGCAGTATTTT

v_call: TRBV7-6
d_call: TRBD1
j_call: TRBJ2-6
clone_size: NA
cdr3_aa: CASSLEQGSGANVLTF
cdr3_nt: TGTGCCAGCAGCTTAGAACAGGGGAGCGGGGCCAACGTCCTGACTTTC

v_call: TRBV29-1
d_call: NA
j_call: TRBJ2-5
clone_size: NA
cdr3_aa: CSAIFSGSQYF
cdr3_nt: TGCAGCGCCATTTTCTCAGGGTCCCAGTACTTC

v_call: TRBV28
d_call: NA
j_call: TRBJ2-1
clone_size: NA
cdr3_aa: CASRPHSRAAAEEQFF
cdr3_nt: TGTGCCAGCAGACCACACTCTAGGGCGGCGGCGGAGGAGCAGTTCTTC

v_call: TRBV7-6
d_call: TRBD1
j_call: TRBJ1-3
clone_size: NA
cdr3_aa: CASSLPGTGGNTIYF
cdr3_nt: TGTGCCAGCAGCTTGCCAGGGACAGGTGGAAACACCATATATTTT

v_call: TRBV6-2/TRBV6-3
d_call: NA
j_call: TRBJ1-5
clone_size: NA
cdr3_aa: CASSYRRTDQPQHF
cdr3_nt: TGTGCCAGCAGTTACCGTAGAACCGATCAGCCCCAGCATTTT

v_call: TRBV6-6
d_call: TRBD1
j_call: TRBJ1-4
clone_size: NA
cdr3_aa: CASSYLVDRIGEKLFF
cdr3_nt: TGTGCCAGCAGTTATCTTGTGGACAGGATAGGAGAAAAACTGTTTTTT

v_call: TRBV11-1
d_call: NA
j_call: TRBJ2-7
clone_size: few
cdr3_aa: CASSSSQELYEQYF
cdr3_nt: TGTGCCAGCAGCTCGTCCCAAGAGCTCTACGAGCAGTACTTC

v_call: TRBV19
d_call: NA
j_call: TRBJ2-1
clone_size: NA
cdr3_aa: CASSMVGASEQFF
cdr3_nt: TGTGCCAGTAGTATGGTTGGGGCCAGTGAGCAGTTCTTC

v_call: TRBV7-2
d_call: TRBD1
j_call: TRBJ1-6
clone_size: NA
cdr3_aa: CASSSAGTVSNSPLHF
cdr3_nt: TGTGCCAGCAGCTCAGCGGGGACAGTTTCTAATTCACCCCTCCACTTT